This T cell receptor beta chain was profiled in a study of T cell responses to AZD1222 COVID-19 vaccine. Repertoires were generated with immunoSEQ multiplex PCR, while TCRdb's copy carries only in-frame clones and drops some. The sample lists approximately 100,000 clones; 90% were seen once. The CDR3 sequence is 13 residues long. V was shortened by 1 base and J by 4 bases, with 6 bases between the two germline ends. CDR1 is SGHNT, CDR2 YENEEA, per germline. Specimen: peripheral blood, collected on day 0 of AZD1222 vaccination. This chain connects TRBV11-3 to TRBJ2-3; the D call may be TRBD1 or TRBD2 (5 bases each). This receptor was identified in an adult in good health. In DNA form, the CDR3 reads TGTGCCAGCAGCTTAGTGGGGGCAGATACGCAGTATTTT. This sequence encodes CASSLVGADTQYF.